This is a list of T cell receptor beta chains from one sample in a study of human CD8 memory T cell subsets. TCRdb re-called the 5' RACE reads and catalogs CDR3 proteins one per entry, DNA excluded. This listing includes about 6,500 distinct CDR3 sequences. The sequencing sample was made of CD8+ T cells from PBMCs. These receptor sequences come from a human donor in good health. The CDR3 runs from the conserved cysteine through the conserved F or W. Size values are once, few and many counts, or a class for expanded clones, and some rows have none.

CDR3 protein: CSVWESATNTEAFF
V gene: TRBV29-1
J gene: TRBJ1-1
clone size: medium-sized

CDR3 protein: CASSYSNPLYQETQYF
V gene: TRBV6-2/TRBV6-3
J gene: TRBJ2-5
clone size: NA

CDR3 protein: CASSHGGRTGTNEQYF
V gene: TRBV7-6
J gene: TRBJ2-7
clone size: NA

CDR3 protein: CASSPVIGRETQYF
V gene: TRBV7-8
J gene: TRBJ2-5
clone size: NA

CDR3 protein: CSARDSGLTQYF
V gene: TRBV20-1
J gene: TRBJ2-3
clone size: NA

CDR3 protein: CAISASGSGYNEQFF
V gene: TRBV10-3
J gene: TRBJ2-1
clone size: NA

CDR3 protein: CASSAGRSANYGYTF
V gene: TRBV7-9
J gene: TRBJ1-2
clone size: medium-sized

CDR3 protein: CASRALGETEAFF
V gene: TRBV27
J gene: TRBJ1-1
clone size: NA

CDR3 protein: CSADWTSGNEQFF
V gene: TRBV20-1
J gene: TRBJ2-1
clone size: NA

CDR3 protein: CASSPPQGTGDPYEQYF
V gene: TRBV18
J gene: TRBJ2-7
clone size: NA

CDR3 protein: CASSLGTDTQYF
V gene: TRBV12-3/TRBV12-4
J gene: TRBJ2-3
clone size: NA

CDR3 protein: CASSSRASPGEAFF
V gene: TRBV27
J gene: TRBJ1-1
clone size: medium-sized

CDR3 protein: CASSLRNGGFYEQYF
V gene: TRBV27
J gene: TRBJ2-7
clone size: NA

CDR3 protein: CAISEVGDEQYF
V gene: TRBV10-3
J gene: TRBJ2-7
clone size: NA

CDR3 protein: CAWDYDRGPSTEAFF
V gene: TRBV30
J gene: TRBJ1-1
clone size: medium-sized

CDR3 protein: CASSPPDYGLYNEQFF
V gene: TRBV2
J gene: TRBJ2-1
clone size: large

CDR3 protein: CASSPEGWNEQFF
V gene: TRBV12-3/TRBV12-4
J gene: TRBJ2-1
clone size: medium-sized

CDR3 protein: CASSQDGFGVTEAFF
V gene: TRBV3-1
J gene: TRBJ1-1
clone size: NA

CDR3 protein: CASSSQSRDGADTQYF
V gene: TRBV7-9
J gene: TRBJ2-3
clone size: NA

CDR3 protein: CASSLTHTPNEQFF
V gene: TRBV11-2
J gene: TRBJ2-1
clone size: NA

CDR3 protein: CASSSLPAAGNEQFF
V gene: TRBV27
J gene: TRBJ2-1
clone size: NA

CDR3 protein: CASSETRVRYEQYF
V gene: TRBV2
J gene: TRBJ2-7
clone size: NA

CDR3 protein: CASSPGQGTHEQYF
V gene: TRBV5-6
J gene: TRBJ2-7
clone size: NA

CDR3 protein: CASSKPGGTEVGELFF
V gene: TRBV7-6
J gene: TRBJ2-2
clone size: NA

CDR3 protein: CASSPAWREVRNEQFF
V gene: TRBV28
J gene: TRBJ2-1
clone size: medium-sized

CDR3 protein: CASSSPRAGGSWTEAFF
V gene: TRBV28
J gene: TRBJ1-1
clone size: NA

CDR3 protein: CASSWTASSGNTIYF
V gene: TRBV28
J gene: TRBJ1-3
clone size: NA

CDR3 protein: CASRSGRKDEQYF
V gene: TRBV7-9
J gene: TRBJ2-7
clone size: NA

CDR3 protein: CASSKAGLGSYNEQFF
V gene: TRBV28
J gene: TRBJ2-1
clone size: NA

CDR3 protein: CASSWGTGMAKNIQYF
V gene: TRBV5-6
J gene: TRBJ2-4
clone size: medium-sized

CDR3 protein: CASSPLALSTDTQYF
V gene: TRBV27
J gene: TRBJ2-3
clone size: NA

CDR3 protein: CASSSSAGLSSYNEQFF
V gene: TRBV12-3/TRBV12-4
J gene: TRBJ2-1
clone size: NA

CDR3 protein: CASRDRSSYEQYF
V gene: TRBV14
J gene: TRBJ2-7
clone size: NA

CDR3 protein: CASSRGGDYNEQFF
V gene: TRBV10-2
J gene: TRBJ2-1
clone size: medium-sized

CDR3 protein: CASSLGVADLYQETQYF
V gene: TRBV7-2
J gene: TRBJ2-5
clone size: NA

CDR3 protein: CASSPTGETQYF
V gene: TRBV11-2
J gene: TRBJ2-5
clone size: NA

CDR3 protein: CASSFLGGAYGYTF
V gene: TRBV6-5
J gene: TRBJ1-2
clone size: medium-sized

CDR3 protein: CASSPLAGDPYGYTF
V gene: TRBV18
J gene: TRBJ1-2
clone size: NA

CDR3 protein: CASSPLTGLVSDTQYF
V gene: TRBV28
J gene: TRBJ2-3
clone size: NA

CDR3 protein: CSARTGREAPTDTQYF
V gene: TRBV20-1
J gene: TRBJ2-3
clone size: large

CDR3 protein: CASRGLAGPSSYNEQFF
V gene: TRBV5-1
J gene: TRBJ2-1
clone size: NA

CDR3 protein: CASSQYPSGSAINEQFF
V gene: TRBV3-1
J gene: TRBJ2-1
clone size: NA

CDR3 protein: CASSYVPGELFF
V gene: TRBV13
J gene: TRBJ2-2
clone size: NA

CDR3 protein: CASSIGVYEQYF
V gene: TRBV7-9
J gene: TRBJ2-7
clone size: medium-sized

CDR3 protein: CASSRSGLAGAWGEQFF
V gene: TRBV5-5
J gene: TRBJ2-1
clone size: medium-sized

CDR3 protein: CASSRSATGGYTF
V gene: TRBV6-2/TRBV6-3
J gene: TRBJ1-2
clone size: NA

CDR3 protein: CASSLGILGGAGETQYF
V gene: TRBV5-5
J gene: TRBJ2-5
clone size: large

CDR3 protein: CASSSFRDTQYF
V gene: TRBV2
J gene: TRBJ2-3
clone size: NA

CDR3 protein: CSVMRPEGRGASYNEQFF
V gene: TRBV29-1
J gene: TRBJ2-1
clone size: NA

CDR3 protein: CASSIGMGAAYQPQHF
V gene: TRBV19
J gene: TRBJ1-5
clone size: NA